The 30 T cell receptor beta chains presented below share a single source sample, sequenced in a study of blood T cell repertoires in COVID-19. The table came from immunoSEQ multiplex PCR; TCRdb's copy has only in-frame clones and leaves some out. In the table there are over 200,000 clones, more than 85% of which are singletons. Sequencing input: peripheral blood. The receptors derive from a man aged 40-49 years with active or convalescent COVID-19.

The rearrangement joins TRBV27 to TRBJ1-6, with 8 bases fitting TRBD1. Germline V gives CDR1 MNHEY, CDR2 SMNVEV (reference sequence). The V gene end was trimmed by 6 bases and the J gene end by 5 bases; junction bases not matched to a gene: 6. This CDR3 comprises 15 residues. The CDR3 loop is CASSRGLGDNSPLHF. CDR3 nucleotide sequence: TGTGCCAGCAGCAGGGGGCTGGGGGATAATTCACCCCTCCACTTT.

The rearrangement uses TRBV7-9 and TRBJ2-1, with 7 positions matching TRBD2. Germline assignment: CDR1 SEHNR and CDR2 FQNEAQ (reference sequence). This CDR3 is 14 amino acids long. V trimming: 6 bases; J trimming: 3 bases; junction bases outside the gene matches: 5. The CDR3 bases are TGTGCCAGCAGTCCCGGGACTATCTACAATGAGCAGTTCTTC. Translating it yields CASSPGTIYNEQFF.

This rearrangement joins TRBV7-9 to TRBJ2-1, with 7 bases matching TRBD1. J gave up 6 bases and V 5 bases, and 7 bases lay outside the gene matches. This CDR3 spans 14 amino acids. From germline, CDR1 is SEHNR and CDR2 FQNEAQ (reference sequence). CDR3 residues: CASSTRTGFNEQFF. Written as DNA, the CDR3 is TGTGCCAGCAGCACCAGGACAGGATTCAATGAGCAGTTCTTC.

This clone was found a few times. The chain joins TRBV7-9 to TRBJ2-7; D possibly corresponds to TRBD1 (6 bases). The germline V gene has CDR1 SEHNR and CDR2 FQNEAQ (reference sequence). The CDR3 sequence is 13 residues long. V was shortened by 5 bases and J by 6 bases, with 14 bases between the two germline ends. CDR3 coding DNA: TGTGCCAGCAGCGCGACAGGTCCTGGCGAGCAGTACTTC. Its translation is CASSATGPGEQYF.

The V gene is TRBV5-1, the J gene TRBJ1-4, with a possible D match to TRBD1 (6 bases). Germline assignment: CDR1 SGHRS and CDR2 YFSETQ. The CDR3 extends over 15 amino acids. Trimming stripped 3 bases from V and 6 bases from J, with 15 bases between. The CDR3 loop is CASSSKQGLDEKLFF. The CDR3, as DNA: TGCGCCAGCAGCTCGAAACAGGGTCTCGATGAAAAACTGTTTTTT.

The chain recombines TRBV5-1 with TRBJ1-2; 7 bases match TRBD1. Unmatched junction bases numbered 10, after V lost 4 bases and J lost 4 bases. CDR1 and CDR2 (germline): SGHRS, YFSETQ. The CDR3 length is 15 residues. For the CDR3, the DNA is TGCGCCAGCAGCCAACCGACAGGGAACATCTATGGCTACACCTTC. It specifies CASSQPTGNIYGYTF.

CDR3 bases: TGTGCCAGTCGGCCCAGGGGTTCAGACACCATATATTTT. As protein: CASRPRGSDTIYF. The gene calls are TRBV9 and TRBJ1-3, with D perhaps matching TRBD1 (6 bases). Trimming shortened V by 8 bases and J by 8 bases, and 17 bases separated the two germline ends. Per the germline V gene, CDR1 is SGDLS and CDR2 is YYNGEE. The CDR3 contains 13 residues.

The rearrangement links TRBV28 to TRBJ1-3, with D unresolved. The ends were cut back, 2 bases at V and 0 bases at J, with 14 bases in the middle. The CDR3 totals 17 residues. Germline values: CDR1 MDHEN, CDR2 SYDVKM. CDR3 protein: CASSLLPPGYSGNTIYF. The CDR3 bases are TGTGCCAGCAGTTTACTTCCCCCGGGATACTCTGGAAACACCATATATTTT.

The rearrangement uses TRBV15 and TRBJ2-7; D perhaps matches TRBD1 (6 bases). The length of the CDR3 is 15 residues. Germline V gene data show CDR1 as LNHNV and CDR2 as YYDKDF (reference sequence). Between the trimmed V and J ends, which lost 0 bases and 5 bases, there was a span of 14 bases. CDR3 sequence: CATSRDGTGYNEQYF. CDR3 nucleotide sequence: TGTGCCACCAGCAGAGACGGCACAGGGTACAACGAGCAGTACTTC.

This clone showed up just a few times. The rearrangement links TRBV4-2 to TRBJ1-2, with D maybe TRBD1 (5 bases). With 6 bases removed from V and 4 bases from J, the gap between germline ends came to 12 bases. CDR1 and CDR2 from the germline V gene are LGHNA and YNFKEQ. The CDR3 sequence is 13 residues long. In DNA form, the CDR3 reads TGTGCCAGCAGGGTCAGGGAAGGCTATGGCTACACCTTC. Translation gives CASRVREGYGYTF.

V is TRBV7-2 and J is TRBJ1-6, with no clear D. Germline V CDR1 and CDR2: SGHTA, FQGNSA. The germline V and J ends were trimmed by 2 bases and 10 bases, with 12 bases remaining between them. The CDR3 totals 14 residues. As DNA, the CDR3 is TGTGCCAGCAGCTTATCTAAAAGCGGCTCACCCCTCCACTTT. It yields the protein CASSLSKSGSPLHF.

The J gene is TRBJ2-3, the V gene TRBV10-3, with 11 bases fitting TRBD2. V shed 2 bases, J shed 11 bases, and the junction held 6 bases outside the gene matches. The CDR3 is 14 residues long. Per the germline V gene, CDR1 is ENHRY and CDR2 is SYGVKD. The CDR3 DNA sequence: TGTGCCATCAGTGAGCCTCCGGGACTAGCGGAGCAGTATTTT. Protein product: CAISEPPGLAEQYF.

V usage is TRBV29-1 and J usage is TRBJ2-3, with D hard to call. This CDR3 spans 13 amino acids. CDR1 SQVTM and CDR2 ANQGSEA come from the germline V gene. Trimming shortened V by 1 base and J by 0 bases, and 5 bases separated the two germline ends. Here the CDR3 reads CSVEGGSTDTQYF. The CDR3 region has the DNA TGCAGCGTTGAAGGTGGCAGCACAGATACGCAGTATTTT.

The chain carries TRBV7-6 and TRBJ1-1, with D unresolved. This CDR3 has 14 amino acids. The ends were cut back, 5 bases at V and 5 bases at J, with 15 bases in the middle. Germline V gene data show CDR1 as SGHVS and CDR2 as FNYEAQ. CDR3 DNA: TGTGCCAGCAGCCTGGGAGGGTTACGGACTGAAGCTTTCTTT. This codes for CASSLGGLRTEAFF.

In its sample, this clone was seen once. CDR3 nucleotide sequence: TGTGCCAGCAGCGGCCCTCGGGTGGTCAGGGGTCACACCATATATTTT. It encodes CASSGPRVVRGHTIYF. The V call is TRBV5-6, the J call TRBJ1-3; D might be TRBD1 (6 bases). CDR3 size: 16 residues. Trimming left V 4 bases short and J 8 bases short, with 22 bases between. Per the germline V gene, CDR1 is SGHDT and CDR2 is YYEEEE.

The V and J genes are TRBV6-5 and TRBJ2-1, with 7 positions matching TRBD2. Per germline, CDR1 MNHEY and CDR2 SVGAGI. The CDR3 extends over 15 amino acids. After removal of 6 bases from V and 1 base from J, the junction contained 6 bases not matched to a gene. The CDR3 DNA sequence: TGTGCCAGCAGCGGGGAGGGAAATTCCTACAATGAGCAGTTCTTC. This sequence encodes CASSGEGNSYNEQFF.

V is TRBV28 and J is TRBJ1-2; D call uncertain. Looked up from germline, CDR1 is MDHEN and CDR2 is SYDVKM. The CDR3 is 12 residues long. Trimming left V 7 bases short and J 5 bases short, with 11 bases between. CDR3 bases: TGTGCCAGCAATTGGGGAGGTTATGGCTACACCTTC. Residues: CASNWGGYGYTF.

This chain connects TRBV7-6 to TRBJ2-7; tentatively, D is TRBD1 (5 bases). CDR1 is SGHVS and CDR2 is FNYEAQ in the germline V gene. CDR3 size: 16 residues. V lost 1 base and J 1 base, leaving 14 bases between the germline ends. The CDR3 region is CASSLGSGLPSYEQYF. CDR3 in DNA: TGTGCCAGCAGCTTAGGATCAGGGTTACCTTCCTACGAGCAGTACTTC.

The V gene is TRBV9, the J gene TRBJ1-1; TRBD1 might be the D (5 bases). Germline CDR1 is SGDLS and CDR2 is YYNGEE. The CDR3 has 18 amino acids. V was clipped by 0 bases and J by 4 bases, with 22 bases between them. The CDR3: CASSVEFDRPTASTEAFF. The CDR3, as DNA: TGTGCCAGCAGCGTAGAATTCGACAGACCAACGGCGAGCACTGAAGCTTTCTTT.

About this clone: One end of the junction varies from germline; a read error may be responsible. The rearrangement joins TRBV10-2 to TRBJ1-5; D remains unclear. The CDR3 is made up of 14 amino acids. Germline loops: CDR1 WSHSY, CDR2 SAAADI. DNA for the CDR3: TGCGCCCGCAGAGCCGACTCCCCCTGGCAGCCCCAGCATTTT. Translated, it gives CARRADSPWQPQHF.

About this clone: The CDR3 does not close with the conserved phenylalanine or tryptophan, likely indicating a read error. The limits of the CDR3 on the DNA are not certain, so only TCRdb's listed CDR3 is given. The chain recombines TRBV12-3 or TRBV12-4 with TRBJ1-2; the table assigns TRBD1, which was not confirmed against the DNA. The CDR3 is 12 residues long, ends included. This CDR3 reads CASSFRDRALSL.

CDR3 sequence reads: CASRLPGLADYTDTQYF. DNA of the CDR3: TGTGCCAGCAGATTACCAGGATTAGCGGATTACACAGATACGCAGTATTTT. The chain joins TRBV7-9 to TRBJ2-3; D is possibly TRBD2 (6 bases). The CDR3 is 17 residues long. Trimming took 6 bases from V and 2 from J, leaving 21 bases between them. CDR1 is SEHNR and CDR2 is FQNEAQ in the germline V gene (reference sequence).

The genes are TRBV10-2 and TRBJ1-1, with D possibly TRBD1 on 6 matching bases. CDR3 length: 14 residues. The V and J ends lost 3 bases and 1 base respectively, with 9 bases between them. Looked up from germline, CDR1 is WSHSY and CDR2 is SAAADI. The CDR3 is CASSDWDKNTEAFF. The DNA of the CDR3 is TGCGCCAGCAGTGACTGGGACAAGAACACTGAAGCTTTCTTT.

The chain combines TRBV28 with TRBJ1-1, with D maybe TRBD1 (5 bases). CDR1 is MDHEN, CDR2 SYDVKM, per germline. Trimming cost V 5 bases and J 3 bases, with 13 bases left between them. This CDR3 has 14 amino acids. The CDR3 loop is CASSPHTGYTEAFF. CDR3 DNA: TGTGCCAGCAGTCCACACACAGGATACACTGAAGCTTTCTTT. Filled out from reference TRBV28 and TRBJ1-1, the complete variable domain reads DVKVTQSSRYLVKRTGEKVFLECVQDMDHENMFWYRQDPGLGLRLIYFSYDVKMKEKGDIPEGYSVSREKKERFSLILESASTNQTSMYLCASSPHTGYTEAFFGQGTRLTVV.

V is TRBV15 and J is TRBJ1-4; 7 nucleotides line up with TRBD1. Germline V CDR1 and CDR2: LNHNV, YYDKDF (reference sequence). V lost 3 bases and J lost 3; bases outside the gene matches: 7. The CDR3 is 16 amino acids. The chain's CDR3 is CATSSGHDRANEKLFF. In DNA, the CDR3 is TGTGCCACCAGCAGTGGCCATGACAGGGCTAATGAAAAACTGTTTTTT.

In this sample, this clone turned up once. V gene TRBV19 combines with J gene TRBJ1-5; D is undetermined. Trimming removed 8 bases at V and 11 bases at J, with 22 bases between. Germline V lookup: CDR1 LNHDA, CDR2 SQIVND (reference sequence). The CDR3 runs 14 residues. CDR3 sequence: CASAGWQTRLTQHF. CDR3 nucleotide sequence: TGTGCCAGTGCAGGATGGCAGACACGCTTGACCCAGCATTTT.

The chain uses TRBV3-1 (or the pseudogene TRBV3-2) and TRBJ1-4; no definite D call. Germline values: CDR1 LGHDT, CDR2 YNNKEL (reference sequence). The CDR3 consists of 15 residues. The ends were cut back, 2 bases at V and 2 bases at J, with 9 bases in the middle. In DNA, the CDR3 is TGTGCCAGCAGCCAATCGTTAGTCACTAATGAAAAACTGTTTTTT. Residues: CASSQSLVTNEKLFF.

The chain recombines TRBV18 with TRBJ1-1; D remains unclear. The CDR3 is made up of 12 amino acids. V was cut by 3 bases and J by 4 bases, with 6 bases left in between. Per the germline V gene, CDR1 is KGHSH and CDR2 is LQKENI. The DNA of the CDR3 is TGTGCCAGCTCACCTGGCACCACTGAAGCTTTCTTT. As protein: CASSPGTTEAFF.

The chain recombines TRBV5-5 with TRBJ2-7, with TRBD1 matching 8 bases. The V gene end was trimmed by 2 bases and the J gene end by 3 bases; junction bases not matched to a gene: 10. The CDR3 spans 16 residues. Germline V lookup: CDR1 SGHKS, CDR2 YYEKEE (reference sequence). CDR3 protein: CASSLRSFGQGYEQYF. The DNA of the CDR3 is TGTGCCAGCAGCTTACGATCATTTGGACAGGGCTACGAGCAGTACTTC.

This chain connects TRBV5-8 to TRBJ1-5, with D possibly TRBD1 on 5 matching bases. Trimming took 4 bases from V and 2 from J, leaving 16 bases between them. The CDR3 has 16 amino acids. Germline CDR1 SGHTS, CDR2 YDEGEE. This CDR3 is CASSPGEQSGNQPQHF. CDR3 sequence (DNA): TGTGCCAGCAGCCCGGGGGAACAGAGTGGCAATCAGCCCCAGCATTTT. The whole variable domain, filled in from reference TRBV5-8 and TRBJ1-5, reads EAGVTQSPTHLIKTRGQQATLRCSPISGHTSVYWYQQALGLGLQFLLWYDEGEERNRGNFPPRFSGRQFPNYSSELNVNALELEDSALYLCASSPGEQSGNQPQHFGDGTRLSIL.